This T cell receptor beta chain was sequenced for a study of T cells after yellow fever vaccination. The study, taken as a whole, reports: Most clones from primary vaccination were detected again post-booster (about 95% CD4, about 88% CD8). A weaker but faster secondary response was observed, peaking on day 5 versus 15.

Template switching by 5'RACE produced TCR cDNA, adding a universal primer site and UMIs. TCRdb re-derived calls from the 5' RACE reads in MiXCR, one entry per CDR3 protein. Of hundreds of thousands of distinct CDR3 sequences in the sample, roughly an eighth were seen once. Points on this clonotype: Its target is not known.

The CDR3 is made up of 13 amino acids. CDR1 MNHEY and CDR2 SMNVEV come from the germline V gene (reference sequence). Trimming at V came to 2 bases and at J to 12 bases, leaving 6 bases not matched to a gene. The sample was PBMCs, taken on the day of the yellow fever booster vaccination. This sequence was found in a young man who received the YFV17D yellow fever vaccine. This chain uses TRBV27 with TRBJ1-5, with 8 bases lining up with TRBD1. CDR3 region: CASSLTGDRLQHF. DNA of the CDR3: TGTGCCAGCAGTTTAACCGGGGACAGGCTCCAGCATTTT.